This paragraph covers one T cell receptor (beta chain) sequence. Its specificity is not known. V gave up 6 bases and J gave up 9 bases; unmatched junction bases: 9. CDR1 and CDR2 (germline): SNHLY, FYNNEI. The CDR3 length is 16 residues. The entry originates in a study of identical twins. Study-level findings and limits: Because invariant MAIT and iNKT cells could be present, zero-insertion analyses could be partly confounded. Fewer insertions were carried by abundant cord blood beta clonotypes, but none was seen in memory repertoires.

A universal primer binding site was introduced by template switching. The final cDNA contained unique molecular identifiers. TCRdb re-called the 5' RACE reads through MiXCR, storing one row per CDR3 protein. Found here are hundreds of thousands of distinct CDR3 sequences, roughly 10% of them singletons; the top ten hold roughly 5%. The source material was memory (CD45RO+) T cells sorted from blood. The V call is TRBV2, the J call TRBJ2-1, with TRBD2 identical over 15 bases. The origin of this receptor is a woman aged 18-29 years in good health. CDR3 nucleotides: TGTGCCAGCAGCGACCCGGGACTAGCGGGGGGTCGTGAGCAGTTCTTC. It encodes CASSDPGLAGGREQFF.